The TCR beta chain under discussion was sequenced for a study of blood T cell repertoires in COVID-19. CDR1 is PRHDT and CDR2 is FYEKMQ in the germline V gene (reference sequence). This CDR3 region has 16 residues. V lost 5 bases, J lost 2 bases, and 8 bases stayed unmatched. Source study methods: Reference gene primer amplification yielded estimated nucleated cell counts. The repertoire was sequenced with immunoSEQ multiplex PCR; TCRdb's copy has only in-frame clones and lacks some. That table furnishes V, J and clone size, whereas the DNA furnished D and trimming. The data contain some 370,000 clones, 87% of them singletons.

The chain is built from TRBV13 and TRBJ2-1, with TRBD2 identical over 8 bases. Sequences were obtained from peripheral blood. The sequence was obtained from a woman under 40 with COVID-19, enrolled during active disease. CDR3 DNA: TGTGCCAGCAGCAGGGGAGCGGGAGACCCCTACAATGAGCAGTTCTTC. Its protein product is CASSRGAGDPYNEQFF.